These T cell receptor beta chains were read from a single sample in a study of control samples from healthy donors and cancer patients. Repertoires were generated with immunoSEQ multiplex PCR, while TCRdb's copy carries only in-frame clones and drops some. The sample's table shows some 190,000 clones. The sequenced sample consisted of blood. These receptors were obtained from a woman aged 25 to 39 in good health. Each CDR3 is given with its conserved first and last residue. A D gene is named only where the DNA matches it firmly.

CDR3: CASSHDDGRSSEQYF; DNA: TGTGCCAGCAGCCATGATGACGGACGATCGAGCGAGCAGTACTTC; J: TRBJ2-7; V: TRBV3-1/TRBV3-2; length: 15; D: .
CDR3: CASSFSQRYGYTF; DNA: TGTGCCAGCAGTTTTTCGCAGCGCTATGGCTACACCTTC; J: TRBJ1-2; V: TRBV27; length: 13; D: .
CDR3: CASSIARDGEETQYF; DNA: TGTGCCAGTAGTATAGCTCGGGACGGAGAAGAGACCCAGTACTTC; J: TRBJ2-5; V: TRBV19; length: 15; D: .
CDR3: CSVEGGEDYGYTF; DNA: TGCAGCGTTGAGGGCGGGGAGGACTATGGCTACACCTTC; J: TRBJ1-2; V: TRBV29-1; length: 13; D: .
CDR3: CASSFYRGGEQYF; DNA: TGTGCCAGCAGTTTTTATAGGGGTGGGGAGCAGTACTTC; J: TRBJ2-7; V: TRBV27; length: 13; D: .
CDR3: CASNGNQPQHF; DNA: TGTGCCAGCAACGGGAATCAGCCCCAGCATTTT; J: TRBJ1-5; V: TRBV28; length: 11; D: .
CDR3: CASSLGPRGNTEAFF; DNA: TGTGCCAGCAGCTTGGGGCCCAGGGGGAACACTGAAGCTTTCTTT; J: TRBJ1-1; V: TRBV11-2; length: 15; D: .
CDR3: CASSLDHGAIAGELFF; DNA: TGTGCCAGCAGCTTAGATCATGGGGCTATAGCCGGGGAGCTGTTTTTT; J: TRBJ2-2; V: TRBV11-2; length: 16; D: .
CDR3: CASSDLGTNNSPLHF; DNA: TGTGCCAGCAGTGACTTGGGGACGAATAATTCACCCCTCCACTTT; J: TRBJ1-6; V: TRBV2; length: 15; D: .
CDR3: CASSAGTSSEAFF; DNA: TGTGCCAGCAGCGCCGGAACATCCTCAGAAGCTTTCTTT; J: TRBJ1-1; V: TRBV7-9; length: 13; D: .
CDR3: CSASLKRTGTYSPLHF; DNA: TGCAGTGCTAGTTTGAAACGTACAGGGACCTATTCACCCCTCCACTTT; J: TRBJ1-6; V: TRBV20-1; length: 16; D: .
CDR3: CASRFGTGGEKLFF; DNA: TGTGCCAGCCGATTCGGGACAGGGGGTGAAAAACTGTTTTTT; J: TRBJ1-4; V: TRBV2; length: 14; D: TRBD1
CDR3: CASSWTGMYEQYF; DNA: TGTGCCAGCAGCTGGACAGGGATGTACGAGCAGTACTTC; J: TRBJ2-7; V: TRBV12-3/TRBV12-4; length: 13; D: TRBD1
CDR3: CASSPWTSGPYNEQFF; DNA: TGTGCCAGCAGCCCTTGGACTAGCGGGCCCTACAATGAGCAGTTCTTC; J: TRBJ2-1; V: TRBV9; length: 16; D: TRBD2
CDR3: CASSQFRRTGVGGGYTF; DNA: TGTGCCAGCAGCCAATTCCGAAGGACAGGGGTCGGTGGTGGCTACACCTTC; J: TRBJ1-2; V: TRBV3-1/TRBV3-2; length: 17; D: TRBD1
CDR3: CASIVEKTNEKLFF; DNA: TGTGCCAGCATAGTGGAGAAAACTAATGAAAAACTGTTTTTT; J: TRBJ1-4; V: TRBV2; length: 14; D: .
CDR3: CASSARGGKGNQPQHF; DNA: TGCGCCAGCAGTGCCCGGGGGGGGAAGGGTAATCAGCCCCAGCATTTT; J: TRBJ1-5; V: TRBV23-1; length: 16; D: .
CDR3: CASSLDVREQFF; DNA: TGCGCCAGCAGCTTAGACGTACGTGAGCAGTTCTTC; J: TRBJ2-1; V: TRBV5-1; length: 12; D: .
CDR3: CASSLRTGYGYTF; DNA: TGTGCCAGTAGTCTCCGGACAGGATATGGCTACACCTTC; J: TRBJ1-2; V: TRBV19; length: 13; D: TRBD1
CDR3: CASSVPQGQPVNTEAFF; DNA: TGCGCCAGCAGCGTCCCCCAGGGACAGCCAGTTAACACTGAAGCTTTCTTT; J: TRBJ1-1; V: TRBV5-1; length: 17; D: TRBD1
CDR3: CASSYSSAPNTEAFF; DNA: TGTGCCAGCAGTTACTCGAGTGCCCCGAACACTGAAGCTTTCTTT; J: TRBJ1-1; V: TRBV6-5; length: 15; D: .
CDR3: CASSLRFSGNTIYF; DNA: TGTGCCAGCAGTTTGCGGTTCTCTGGAAACACCATATATTTT; J: TRBJ1-3; V: TRBV27; length: 14; D: .
CDR3: CASSVEARYNEQFF; DNA: TGTGCCAGCAGCGTAGAGGCACGTTACAATGAGCAGTTCTTC; J: TRBJ2-1; V: TRBV9; length: 14; D: .
CDR3: CASSIPGQGNQPQHF; DNA: TGTGCCAGCAGCATACCGGGACAGGGCAATCAGCCCCAGCATTTT; J: TRBJ1-5; V: TRBV6-2/TRBV6-3; length: 15; D: TRBD1
CDR3: CSAPGYTF; DNA: TGCAGTGCTCCTGGCTACACCTTC; J: TRBJ1-2; V: TRBV20-1; length: 8; D: .
CDR3: CAKPPRGPQESEQFF; DNA: TGTGCCAAGCCCCCAAGGGGGCCCCAAGAGAGTGAGCAGTTCTTC; J: TRBJ2-1; V: TRBV2; length: 15; D: TRBD1
CDR3: CASSPPRGMNTEAFF; DNA: TGTGCCAGCTCACCACCTCGGGGCATGAACACTGAAGCTTTCTTT; J: TRBJ1-1; V: TRBV18; length: 15; D: .